Each of the 19 T cell receptor beta chains below was sequenced from the same sample in a study of T-cell reconstitution after alpha-beta-depleted transplantation in children (dated by TCRdb to the mid-2010s). Sample treatment or condition, as interpreted from the label and publication: allogeneic hematopoietic cell transplantation with graft depleted of TCRalphabeta T cells and CD19 B cells. The library was prepared using PCR. Reads for this sample came from an Illumina HiSeq 2500. TCR libraries were prepared with molecular barcoding, using unique molecular identifiers to normalize TCRbeta repertoire quantification. In TCRdb, the public reads were trimmed at Q25 with fastp and aligned with MiXCR, with productive beta chains retained. Under each unique CDR3 protein, matching rows form one entry showing the most common genes and DNA. In all, the sample holds around 490,000 distinct CDR3 sequences, and 9.5% to 12% of those were seen once. The ten most abundant clones make up roughly 15% of the sample.

Sequences were derived from PBMCs, mostly from graft donor cells, sampled 180 days after TCRalphabeta/CD19-depleted stem cell transplant. Receptors were obtained from a female patient aged 2-15 years who had a stem cell transplant for aplastic anemia, so the T cells may come from the graft donor.

CDR3 in DNA: TGCGCCAGCAGCTTGGACAGGGGCCGTGCAACTAATGAAAAACTGTTTTTT. Translated, it gives CASSLDRGRATNEKLFF. The chain uses TRBV5-1 and TRBJ1-4; 7 bases are a match to TRBD1. This CDR3 region has 17 residues. Trimming took 0 bases from V and 0 from J; bases not matched to a gene: 5. The germline V gene has CDR1 SGHRS and CDR2 YFSETQ.

This clonotype was observed a few times. The chain carries TRBV7-2 and TRBJ1-2; 9 nucleotides align to TRBD1. With 5 bases clipped from V and 4 bases from J, the junction kept 2 bases outside the gene matches. This CDR3 has 13 amino acids. The germline V gene has CDR1 SGHTA and CDR2 FQGNSA. The CDR3 DNA reads as TGTGCCAGCAGCCCGGACAGGGGCTATGGCTACACCTTC. The encoded protein is CASSPDRGYGYTF.

In this sample, this clonotype turned up many times. The V and J genes are TRBV20-1 and TRBJ2-2; D uncertain. CDR3 length: 12 amino acids. Germline CDR1 reads DFQATT; CDR2 reads SNEGSKA (reference sequence). The germline V and J ends were trimmed by 3 bases and 7 bases, with 9 bases remaining between them. The CDR3 reads CSARTLIGELFF. In DNA, the CDR3 is TGCAGTGCTAGGACATTGATCGGGGAGCTGTTTTTT.

This clonotype was detected only a few times. This sequence joins TRBV12-3 or TRBV12-4 and TRBJ2-3; D is unclear. CDR3 length: 15 residues. V lost 10 bases and J 2 bases, leaving 19 bases between the germline ends. The CDR3 DNA sequence: TGTGCCACCGCACGGAGACCGACCCCCACAGATACGCAGTATTTT. Its translation: CATARRPTPTDTQYF.

This clonotype came up many times. The rearrangement joins TRBV25-1 to TRBJ2-6; 7 nucleotides line up with TRBD2. The CDR3 is 16 amino acids. V shed 2 bases and J 5 bases; nucleotides not matched to a gene: 6. CDR1 is MGHDK and CDR2 is SYGVNS in the germline V gene. The CDR3 DNA sequence: TGTGCCAGCAGTGAAGGGAGGGGCGCACGGGCCAACGTCCTGACTTTC. This sequence encodes CASSEGRGARANVLTF.

This clonotype occurred a few times. The V and J genes are TRBV27 and TRBJ2-7; 11 bases agree with TRBD2. Germline V gene data show CDR1 as MNHEY and CDR2 as SMNVEV (reference sequence). The CDR3 totals 16 residues. V trimming: 3 bases; J trimming: 2 bases; junction bases outside the gene matches: 6. The CDR3 bases are TGTGCCAGCAGTTTCCGCGGGACTAGCGGCCCCTACGAGCAGTACTTC. Amino acids: CASSFRGTSGPYEQYF.

A note on this clonotype: A much larger clone differs from this one at a single base, so this may be a read error. J is TRBJ2-3 and V is TRBV29-1, with 10 bases identical to TRBD2. J was trimmed by 4 bases and V by 4 bases; bases with no gene match: 5. Germline loops: CDR1 SQVTM, CDR2 ANQGSEA. This CDR3 spans 14 amino acids. CDR3 sequence reads: CSVVPAGGPDTQYF. The CDR3, as DNA: TGCAGCGTTGTACCAGCGGGAGGGCCAGATACGCAGTATTTT.

This clonotype was observed a few times. The chain employs TRBV19 and TRBJ2-1; a weak D match, TRBD2 (6 bases). Trimming removed 5 bases at V and 7 bases at J, with 15 bases between. This CDR3 is 14 amino acids long. Germline values: CDR1 LNHDA, CDR2 SQIVND (reference sequence). In DNA, the CDR3 is TGTGCCAGTAGTGGGACTCTTCTGATGAATGAGCAGTTCTTC. Translation gives CASSGTLLMNEQFF. Looking up the rest from reference TRBV19 and TRBJ2-1 gives the full variable domain: DGGITQSPKYLFRKEGQNVTLSCEQNLNHDAMYWYRQDPGQGLRLIYYSQIVNDFQKGDIAEGYSVSREKKESFPLTVTSAQKNPTAFYLCASSGTLLMNEQFFGPGTRLTVL.

This chain links TRBV4-1 with TRBJ2-7; perhaps TRBD2 as D (7 bases). Looked up from germline, CDR1 is MGHRA and CDR2 is YSYEKL. Trimming removed 1 base at V and 3 bases at J, with 13 bases between. This CDR3 has 15 residues. CDR3 DNA sequence: TGCGCCAGCAGCCAAGGGGGAGGGGGGGGCTACGAGCAGTACGTC. Translation: CASSQGGGGGYEQYV.

This clonotype turned up a few times. The chain has TRBV10-3 and TRBJ2-7; 9 bases line up with TRBD1. V lost 3 bases, J lost 2 bases, and 8 bases stayed unmatched. Germline CDR1 reads ENHRY; CDR2 reads SYGVKD. This CDR3 region has 16 residues. CDR3 nucleotide sequence: TGTGCCATCAGTGACCATCCGGGACAGGGTCCCTACGAGCAGTACTTC. Encoded protein: CAISDHPGQGPYEQYF.

This clonotype was found many times. The chain recombines TRBV7-8 with TRBJ2-7; D might be TRBD2 (5 bases). Per the germline V gene, CDR1 is SGHVS and CDR2 is FQNEAQ. Trimming left V 3 bases short and J 6 bases short, with 18 bases between. CDR3 length equals 15 residues. DNA of the CDR3: TGTGCCAGCAGCTTGAATAATATTTTCGGGATCGAGCAGTACTTC. Its translation: CASSLNNIFGIEQYF.

Only a few counts were recorded for this clonotype. This chain joins TRBV12-3 or TRBV12-4 and TRBJ2-4, with TRBD2 matching over 13 bases. The ends lost 4 bases at V and 6 bases at J; junction bases unmatched: 3. The CDR3 has 15 residues. The CDR3: CASSWGLAGLNIQYF. The CDR3 DNA reads as TGTGCCAGCAGTTGGGGACTAGCGGGACTAAACATTCAGTACTTC.

Many counts were recorded for this clonotype. J is TRBJ2-5 and V is TRBV7-9; 8 positions match TRBD2. V shed 8 bases and J 5 bases; nucleotides not matched to a gene: 7. The CDR3 extends over 13 amino acids. CDR1 is SEHNR, CDR2 FQNEAQ, per germline (reference sequence). DNA of the CDR3: TGTGCCAGCTCACCACCGGGAGGGGAGACCCAGTACTTC. Protein product: CASSPPGGETQYF.

Many counts were recorded for this clonotype. The rearrangement uses TRBV29-1 and TRBJ2-1; 10 nucleotides agree with TRBD2. With 1 base clipped from V and 8 bases from J, the junction kept 8 bases outside the gene matches. This CDR3 spans 15 amino acids. Germline lookup yields CDR1 SQVTM and CDR2 ANQGSEA. The CDR3 sequence: CSVEALAGAWYEQFF. The CDR3 DNA sequence: TGCAGCGTTGAAGCCCTAGCGGGGGCCTGGTATGAGCAGTTCTTC.

This clonotype was detected a few times. The CDR3 spells CASSLRATAGGPGNEQFF. The CDR3 coding sequence is TGTGCCAGCAGCTTAAGAGCGACCGCGGGAGGGCCAGGCAATGAGCAGTTCTTC. This chain connects TRBV7-3 to TRBJ2-1, with 9 bases identical to TRBD2. J was trimmed by 6 bases and V by 1 base; bases with no gene match: 13. Germline CDR1 reads SGHTA; CDR2 reads FQGTGA. The CDR3 totals 18 residues.

In nucleotides, the CDR3 is TGTGCCAGCAGGACCGGGACAGGGGAAACCGGGGAGCTGTTTTTT. It encodes CASRTGTGETGELFF. The chain has TRBV6-1 and TRBJ2-2; TRBD1 agrees at 10 bases. With 6 bases clipped from V and 5 bases from J, the junction kept 6 bases outside the gene matches. Per germline, CDR1 MNHNS and CDR2 SASEGT. The CDR3 has 15 residues.

In its sample, this clonotype was seen a few times. The chain has TRBV7-2 and TRBJ2-2; unclear D gene. With 1 base removed from V and 5 bases from J, the gap between germline ends came to 8 bases. The V gene's germline CDR1 is SGHTA and CDR2 FQGNSA. The CDR3 is 14 residues long. The CDR3 loop reads CASSLGQWTGELFF. Here the CDR3 DNA reads TGTGCCAGCAGCTTAGGTCAGTGGACCGGGGAGCTGTTTTTT.

This clonotype was seen ten or more times. The chain links TRBV7-6 to TRBJ1-4; D is perhaps TRBD1 (6 bases). CDR3 size: 16 residues. V was shortened by 1 base and J by 4 bases, with 13 bases between the two germline ends. CDR1 is SGHVS, CDR2 FNYEAQ, per germline. The CDR3 protein is CASSLEKGGGNEKLFF. The CDR3 bases are TGTGCCAGCAGCTTAGAGAAGGGAGGGGGTAATGAAAAACTGTTTTTT. Full variable domain (outside the CDR3, taken from reference TRBV7-6 and TRBJ1-4): GAGVSQSPRYKVTKRGQDVALRCDPISGHVSLYWYRQALGQGPEFLTYFNYEAQQDKSGLPNDRFSAERPEGSISTLTIQRTEQRDSAMYRCASSLEKGGGNEKLFFGSGTQLSVL.

In its sample, this clonotype was seen many times. The chain recombines TRBV9 with TRBJ2-7, with TRBD1 as a possible D gene (6 bases). The V end lost 4 bases, the J end lost 2 bases, and 16 bases lay between the germline ends. Germline V gives CDR1 SGDLS, CDR2 YYNGEE. The CDR3 consists of 15 residues. The CDR3 sequence is CASSISPQGPYEQYF. The CDR3 bases are TGTGCCAGCAGCATTAGCCCCCAGGGGCCCTACGAGCAGTACTTC.